This T cell receptor beta chain was recovered during a study of cytomegalovirus exposure and HLA in healthy donors. Findings and caveats of the study: In vitro experiments confirmed that three CMV-associated chains were specific for CMV antigens.

It was with 60 Vbeta and 13 Jbeta primers that the PCR ran. The method was immunoSEQ multiplex PCR; TCRdb's version includes in-frame clones alone and lacks a portion of them. The sample has about 160,000 clones, over 70% seen once. This CDR3 region has 16 residues. In germline, CDR1 is MGHRA, CDR2 YSYEKL. The J segment lost 2 bases and the V segment lost 4 bases, leaving 6 bases of the junction unmatched. Note on this clone: Its antigen is currently unknown. In the same sample, other DNA sequences code for this CDR3.

The chain uses TRBV4-1 and TRBJ2-2; 8 bases are a match to TRBD1. The material sequenced was PBMCs. The TCR originated in a woman in her twenties or thirties in good health and CMV-seronegative. CDR3 in DNA: TGCGCCAGCAGCCCCAAGGGACAGGCAAACACCGGGGAGCTGTTTTTT. Its protein is CASSPKGQANTGELFF.